This T cell receptor beta chain was profiled in a study of multiple sclerosis patients with progressive multifocal leukoencephalopathy. As to time point: time of PML onset. From germline, CDR1 is MNHNS and CDR2 SASEGT. The CDR3 spans 15 residues. Between the trimmed V and J ends, which lost 6 bases and 7 bases, there was a span of 16 bases. The table lists this clone with a count of one. Its antigen is still unknown. The method was immunoSEQ multiplex PCR; TCRdb's version includes in-frame clones alone and lacks a portion of them. This table holds 31,000 or so clones, over 80% found once. General observations from the study: The findings' link to JC virus versus immunocompromise remained uncertain.

The V and J genes are TRBV6-1 and TRBJ1-6, with unresolved D. Sequences were derived from PBMCs, sampled from a patient treated with natalizumab. This receptor was taken from a woman in her forties with progressive multifocal leukoencephalopathy. The CDR3 DNA sequence: TGTGCCAGCAGGGGAGAACACTACCAGAATTCACCCCTCCACTTT. Amino acid sequence: CASRGEHYQNSPLHF.